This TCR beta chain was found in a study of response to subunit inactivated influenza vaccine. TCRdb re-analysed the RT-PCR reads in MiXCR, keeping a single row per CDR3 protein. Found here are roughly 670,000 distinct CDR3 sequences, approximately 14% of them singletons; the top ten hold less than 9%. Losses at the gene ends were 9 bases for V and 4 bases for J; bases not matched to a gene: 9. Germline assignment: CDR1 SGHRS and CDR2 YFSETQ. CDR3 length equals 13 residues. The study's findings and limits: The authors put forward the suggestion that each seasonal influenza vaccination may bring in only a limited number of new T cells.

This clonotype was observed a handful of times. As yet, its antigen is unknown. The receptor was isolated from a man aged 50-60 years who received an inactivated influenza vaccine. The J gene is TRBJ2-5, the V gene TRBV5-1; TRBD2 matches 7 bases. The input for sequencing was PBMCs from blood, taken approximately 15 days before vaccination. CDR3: CATRESDSETQYF. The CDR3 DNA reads TGCGCCACGCGGGAGTCGGATTCAGAGACCCAGTACTTC. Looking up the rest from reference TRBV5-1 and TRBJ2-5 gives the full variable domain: KAGVTQTPRYLIKTRGQQVTLSCSPISGHRSVSWYQQTPGQGLQFLFEYFSETQRNKGNFPGRFSGRQFSNSRSEMNVSTLELGDSALYLCATRESDSETQYFGPGTRLLVL.